Presented here are 20 T cell receptor beta chains from one specimen sequenced in a study of OX40 agonist ivuxolimab in advanced cancers. Produced via immunoSEQ multiplex PCR; TCRdb's table is partial and in-frame only. The table has roughly 66,000 clones, 75% to 90% seen once. The sequenced sample was CD4+ or CD8+ T cells sorted from blood, obtained in a trial of the OX40 agonist ivuxolimab. These TCRs come from an adult with an advanced solid tumor such as melanoma, head and neck, liver or kidney cancer.

This chain connects TRBV27 to TRBJ2-1; D is unresolved. Germline lookup yields CDR1 MNHEY and CDR2 SMNVEV (reference sequence). The CDR3 contains 13 residues. V shed 3 bases and J shed 6 bases, with 9 bases lying between them. CDR3 residues: CASSFAQINEQFF. In nucleotides, the CDR3 is TGTGCCAGCAGTTTTGCACAGATCAATGAGCAGTTCTTC.

The gene calls are TRBV21-1 and TRBJ1-2. TRBV21-1 is annotated as a pseudogene. The CDR3 runs to 15 residues. The CDR3 here is CASSTLQAADYGYTF. In nucleotides, the CDR3 is TGTGCCAGCAGCACCCTCCAGGCGGCAGACTATGGCTACACCTTC.

This clone was counted a few times. This sample includes further DNA sequences coding for the same CDR3. CDR3 loop: CASSPGQGEAFF. The DNA of the CDR3 is TGTGCCAGCTCACCCGGACAGGGAGAAGCTTTCTTT. This sequence joins TRBV18 and TRBJ1-1, with 8 bases identical to TRBD1. V lost 3 bases to trimming and J lost 8 bases; unmatched junction nucleotides: 2. Germline assignment: CDR1 KGHSH and CDR2 LQKENI. The CDR3 covers 12 residues.

The table lists this clone with a count of one. This sequence joins TRBV10-2 and TRBJ2-3; D is unclear. Trimming removed 4 bases at V and 6 bases at J, with 5 bases between. CDR1 is WSHSY, CDR2 SAAADI, per germline. The CDR3 extends over 11 amino acids. CDR3 bases: TGCGCCAGCAGTGCGAAGGATACGCAGTATTTT. This translates into CASSAKDTQYF.

This clone occurred a few times. This sequence joins TRBV19 and TRBJ2-3; 10 bases agree with TRBD2. The J segment lost 4 bases and the V segment lost 9 bases, leaving 4 bases of the junction unmatched. Germline assignment: CDR1 LNHDA and CDR2 SQIVND (reference sequence). This CDR3 is 13 amino acids long. DNA of the CDR3: TGTGCCAGCAGGCTAGCGGGAGCAGATACGCAGTATTTT. It specifies CASRLAGADTQYF.

This clone was detected only a few times. The chain joins TRBV4-1 to TRBJ2-7, with a weak D call TRBD1 (5 bases). The germline gives CDR1 MGHRA, CDR2 YSYEKL. This CDR3 comprises 11 residues. V was clipped by 1 base and J by 12 bases, with 10 bases between them. The CDR3 loop reads CASSQGGVPYF. The CDR3 nucleotides are TGCGCCAGCAGCCAAGGGGGCGTCCCGTACTTC.

The J gene is TRBJ2-7, the V gene TRBV2; 12 bases match TRBD1. The germline CDR1 and CDR2 sequences are SNHLY and FYNNEI. J lost 3 bases, V lost 6 bases, and 24 bases had no gene match. The CDR3 has 21 amino acids. The CDR3 region has the DNA TGTGCCAGCAGGGGACAGGGGGCCGTAAATAGGAGGTCTAGCGGGAGCTACGAGCAGTACTTC. It translates to CASRGQGAVNRRSSGSYEQYF.

This clone came up a few times. The chain links TRBV4-1 to TRBJ2-7, with 9 nucleotides matching TRBD1. Trimming took 0 bases from V and 6 from J; bases not matched to a gene: 9. The CDR3 runs 16 residues. Germline-derived CDR1 and CDR2 are MGHRA and YSYEKL. CDR3 loop: CASSQDPGQGFLEQYF. For the CDR3, the DNA is TGCGCCAGCAGCCAAGATCCGGGACAGGGATTCCTCGAGCAGTACTTC.

The chain carries TRBV4-3 and TRBJ2-1; 14 bases align to TRBD2. The germline V gene encodes CDR1 LGHNA and CDR2 YSLEER. The CDR3 totals 17 residues. V was clipped by 1 base and J by 6 bases; unmatched bases: 5. The CDR3 DNA sequence: TGCGCCAGCAGCCAAGGACTAGCGGGAGGGGCGGCCAATGAGCAGTTCTTC. Translating it yields CASSQGLAGGAANEQFF.

This chain uses TRBV5-1 with TRBJ2-7, with TRBD2 matching 8 bases. Germline V gives CDR1 SGHRS, CDR2 YFSETQ. This CDR3 spans 13 amino acids. The V segment lost 0 bases and the J segment 6 bases; nucleotides outside the gene matches: 2. The CDR3 sequence is CASSLERGREQYF. In DNA, the CDR3 is TGCGCCAGCAGCTTGGAGCGGGGGCGCGAGCAGTACTTC.

This clone was recorded once. V and J are TRBV14 and TRBJ2-5, with D possibly TRBD2 on 5 matching bases. V lost 0 bases and J lost 4, with 12 bases in between. The germline V gene has CDR1 SGHDN and CDR2 FVKESK. The CDR3 has 15 residues. The CDR3 loop is CASSQDLLVSETQYF. The CDR3 DNA follows: TGTGCCAGCAGCCAAGACCTACTAGTTTCAGAGACCCAGTACTTC.

This clone was seen a few times. This chain joins TRBV7-2 and TRBJ1-2; 8 bases align to TRBD1. Trimming removed 5 bases from V and 8 bases from J; junction bases left unmatched: 13. Looked up from germline, CDR1 is SGHTA and CDR2 is FQGNSA. The length of the CDR3 is 15 residues. This CDR3 is CASSPTPGRGQGYTF. The CDR3 nucleotides read TGTGCCAGCAGCCCTACCCCCGGCAGGGGGCAAGGCTACACCTTC. Full variable domain (outside the CDR3, taken from reference TRBV7-2 and TRBJ1-2): GAGVSQSPSNKVTEKGKDVELRCDPISGHTALYWYRQSLGQGLEFLIYFQGNSAPDKSGLPSDRFSAERTGGSVSTLTIQRTQQEDSAVYLCASSPTPGRGQGYTFGSGTRLTVV.

The chain joins TRBV30 to TRBJ2-7; tentatively, D is TRBD1 or TRBD2 (5 bases each). The ends were cut back, 2 bases at V and 2 bases at J, with 13 bases in the middle. Germline-derived CDR1 and CDR2 are GTSNPN and SVGIG (reference sequence). The CDR3 length is 14 residues. The CDR3 region is CAWSRKWGPYEQYF. The CDR3 region has the DNA TGTGCCTGGAGTCGCAAGTGGGGACCCTACGAGCAGTACTTC.

The CDR3 DNA is TGTGCCAGCAGTGGGGCCCCGGGTGGACAGGCCTCCTTGGGGGGCTACACCTTC. Translation: CASSGAPGGQASLGGYTF. The chain combines TRBV6-4 with TRBJ1-2; 7 positions match TRBD1. CDR1 is MRHNA, CDR2 SNTAGT, per germline. CDR3 length: 18 amino acids. With V trimmed by 4 bases and J by 8 bases, 22 bases remained unmatched.

The chain recombines TRBV6-5 with TRBJ1-3; D is unclear. Trimming left V 7 bases short and J 0 bases short, with 10 bases between. The CDR3 covers 14 residues. Germline CDR1 reads MNHEY; CDR2 reads SVGAGI. The DNA for the CDR3 is TGTGCCAGCACTCGGGCGGGCTCTGGAAACACCATATATTTT. It encodes CASTRAGSGNTIYF.

There are a few counts of this clone. Here the CDR3 reads CASSPPGTVSYEQYF. CDR3 DNA: TGTGCCAGCTCACCACCCGGGACAGTCTCCTACGAGCAGTACTTC. The V call is TRBV18, the J call TRBJ2-7, with 7 bases lining up with TRBD1. Germline V gene sequence: CDR1 KGHSH, CDR2 LQKENI. V trimming: 0 bases; J trimming: 0 bases; junction bases outside the gene matches: 2. This CDR3 has 15 residues.

The gene calls are TRBV6-5 and TRBJ1-5; weak D call: TRBD1 (5 bases). The CDR3 spans 15 residues. V lost 6 bases to trimming and J lost 0 bases, with 12 bases between them. CDR1 and CDR2 from the germline V gene are MNHEY and SVGAGI. DNA of the CDR3: TGTGCCAGCAGCCTAAGGGGCGGTAGCAATCAGCCCCAGCATTTT. Protein sequence: CASSLRGGSNQPQHF.

This clone was seen more than once but under ten times. The chain has TRBV11-1 and TRBJ1-1; D is unclear. This CDR3 is 13 amino acids long. Germline V gives CDR1 SGHAT, CDR2 FQDESV (reference sequence). Trimming stripped 5 bases from V and 0 bases from J, with 7 bases between. The CDR3 region has the DNA TGTGCCAGCAGCCCGATGATGAACACTGAAGCTTTCTTT. It yields the protein CASSPMMNTEAFF.

As DNA, the CDR3 is TGTGCCAGTCAAACCCTCGGACAGGGAGACTATGGCTACACCTTC. Residues: CASQTLGQGDYGYTF. The rearrangement joins TRBV19 to TRBJ1-2; the match to TRBD1 covers 8 bases. Germline CDR1 reads LNHDA; CDR2 reads SQIVND (reference sequence). Trimming took 8 bases from V and 3 from J; bases not matched to a gene: 11. This CDR3 region has 15 residues.

The chain has TRBV18 and TRBJ2-1; TRBD2 agrees at 9 bases. Germline CDR1 reads KGHSH; CDR2 reads LQKENI. This CDR3 spans 14 amino acids. Losses at the gene ends were 1 base for V and 5 bases for J; bases not matched to a gene: 0. The CDR3 loop is CASSPLAGDNEQFF. The CDR3 coding sequence is TGTGCCAGCTCACCACTAGCGGGAGACAATGAGCAGTTCTTC. The full variable domain, in which reference TRBV18 and TRBJ2-1 provide the parts outside the CDR3, is NAGVMQNPRHLVRRRGQEARLRCSPMKGHSHVYWYRQLPEEGLKFMVYLQKENIIDESGMPKERFSAEFPKEGPSILRIQQVVRGDSAAYFCASSPLAGDNEQFFGPGTRLTVL.